The TCR beta chain under discussion was sequenced for a study of blood T cell repertoires in COVID-19. V was clipped by 7 bases and J by 6 bases; unmatched bases: 10. CDR1 MDHEN and CDR2 SYDVKM come from the germline V gene. There are 15 residues in the CDR3. Per the study methods: Counts of nucleated cells, estimated from reference gene primer amplification, were obtained. Assay: immunoSEQ multiplex PCR; the TCRdb copy retains only in-frame clones and omits some. V, J and clone size reflect that table, while D and trimming were determined from the DNA. The sample carries about 170,000 clones, about four fifths recorded once.

This clonotype was sampled from a woman older than 75 with acute or convalescent COVID-19. The chain joins TRBV28 to TRBJ2-3; 10 positions match TRBD2. The specimen was peripheral blood. CDR3 sequence: CASNIPLAGADTQYF. In nucleotides, the CDR3 is TGTGCCAGCAACATTCCCCTAGCGGGAGCTGATACGCAGTATTTT.